This T cell receptor (beta chain) was obtained from a study of T-cell reconstitution after alpha-beta-depleted transplantation in children. This CDR3 region has 16 residues. The V end was cut by 8 bases, the J end by 2 bases, with 21 bases between. Germline-derived CDR1 and CDR2 are SEHNR and FQNEAQ (reference sequence). Unique molecular identifiers were used to barcode this TCRbeta library. Using its own MiXCR run on the PCR reads, TCRdb lists one record per CDR3 protein. The sample lists about 490,000 distinct CDR3 sequences, roughly 10% occurring once. As to this clonotype: The target antigen is unknown.

Findings and caveats of the study: Surviving recipient T cells and intrathymic progenitors accounted for some patients' high TCRbeta diversity at day 60. Most T-cell counts and diversity one year after the transplant came from T cells that were newly produced. Expanded clones from the graft, numbering several hundred, reportedly supplied alpha-beta T cells about two months after transplant.

This chain uses TRBV7-9 with TRBJ1-1; TRBD1 is a possible D gene (5 bases). The source of this sequence is a child aged 2 to 10 with inherited bone marrow failure, due to receive a stem cell transplant. This specimen consisted of PBMCs, obtained before TCRalphabeta/CD19-depleted stem cell transplant. This CDR3 reads CASGIQIEWDNTEAFF. In DNA, the CDR3 is TGTGCCAGCGGCATACAGATTGAGTGGGACAACACTGAAGCTTTCTTT. Filled out from reference TRBV7-9 and TRBJ1-1, the complete variable domain reads DTGVSQNPRHKITKRGQNVTFRCDPISEHNRLYWYRQTLGQGPEFLTYFQNEAQLEKSRLLSDRFSAERPKGSFSTLEIQRTEQGDSAMYLCASGIQIEWDNTEAFFGQGTRLTVV.